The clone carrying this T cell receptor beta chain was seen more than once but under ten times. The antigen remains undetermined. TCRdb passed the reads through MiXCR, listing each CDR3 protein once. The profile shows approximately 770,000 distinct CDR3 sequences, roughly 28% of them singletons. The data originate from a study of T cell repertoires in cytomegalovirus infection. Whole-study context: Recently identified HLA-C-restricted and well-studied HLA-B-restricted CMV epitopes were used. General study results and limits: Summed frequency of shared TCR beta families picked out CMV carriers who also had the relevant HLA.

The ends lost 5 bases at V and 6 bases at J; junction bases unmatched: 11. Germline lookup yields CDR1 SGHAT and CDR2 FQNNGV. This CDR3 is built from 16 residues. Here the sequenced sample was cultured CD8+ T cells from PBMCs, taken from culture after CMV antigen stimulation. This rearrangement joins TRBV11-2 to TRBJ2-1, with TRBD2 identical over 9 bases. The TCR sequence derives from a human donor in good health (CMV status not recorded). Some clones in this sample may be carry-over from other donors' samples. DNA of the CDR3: TGTGCCAGCAGCCCCTTCCAGCGGGGGGCCCTCAATGAGCAGTTCTTC. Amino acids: CASSPFQRGALNEQFF.